The 24 T cell receptor beta chains listed next were all sequenced from one sample in a study of T-cell reconstitution after alpha-beta-depleted transplantation in children. Unique molecular identifiers tagged the TCRbeta library. Using its own MiXCR run on the PCR reads, TCRdb lists one record per CDR3 protein. In the table there are fewer than 550,000 distinct CDR3 sequences, over 10% of which are singletons. The sequenced sample was PBMCs, mostly from graft donor cells, obtained 180 days after TCRalphabeta/CD19-depleted stem cell transplant. The receptors here all came from a female patient under 10 years old who had a stem cell transplant for aplastic anemia, so the T cells may come from the graft donor.

This clonotype was seen a handful of times. The chain uses TRBV7-9 and TRBJ1-3; 8 bases are shared with TRBD1. The CDR3 runs to 17 residues. Germline V gives CDR1 SEHNR, CDR2 FQNEAQ (reference sequence). After removal of 2 bases from V and 0 bases from J, the junction contained 6 bases not matched to a gene. CDR3 sequence (DNA): TGTGCCAGCAGCTTAACCGGGACAGGCCTCTCTGGAAACACCATATATTTT. This encodes CASSLTGTGLSGNTIYF. Combining the CDR3 with reference TRBV7-9 and TRBJ1-3 gives the whole variable domain DTGVSQNPRHKITKRGQNVTFRCDPISEHNRLYWYRQTLGQGPEFLTYFQNEAQLEKSRLLSDRFSAERPKGSFSTLEIQRTEQGDSAMYLCASSLTGTGLSGNTIYFGEGSWLTVV.

The rearrangement joins TRBV3-1 to TRBJ2-1; TRBD2 agrees at 14 bases. The CDR3 length is 19 residues. The germline CDR1 and CDR2 sequences are LGHDT and YNNKEL (reference sequence). J gave up 9 bases and V 10 bases, and 23 bases lay outside the gene matches. CDR3 DNA sequence: TGTGCCACCTGCAAAACGACCACCGGGACTAGCGGGAGAGGGAGTGAGCAGTTCTTC. Its translation: CATCKTTTGTSGRGSEQFF.

This chain links TRBV2 with TRBJ2-3, with TRBD1 matching 8 bases. Germline CDR1 reads SNHLY; CDR2 reads FYNNEI. After removal of 6 bases from V and 9 bases from J, the junction contained 2 bases not matched to a gene. This CDR3 is built from 11 residues. CDR3 region: CASRTGETQYF. CDR3 DNA: TGTGCCAGCAGGACAGGGGAGACGCAGTATTTT.

This clonotype has just a few counts. The chain has TRBV20-1 and TRBJ2-7; D ambiguous. Per the germline V gene, CDR1 is DFQATT and CDR2 is SNEGSKA (reference sequence). With 8 bases removed from V and 12 bases from J, the gap between germline ends came to 14 bases. CDR3 length: 9 amino acids. The CDR3 is CSPRSSPYF. The DNA of the CDR3 is TGCAGTCCCAGGAGTAGTCCGTACTTC.

This clonotype has a count of ten or more. This rearrangement joins TRBV14 to TRBJ2-1; D not certain. This CDR3 region has 12 residues. The V end lost 3 bases, the J end lost 9 bases, and 9 bases lay between the germline ends. Per germline, CDR1 SGHDN and CDR2 FVKESK. In DNA, the CDR3 is TGTGCCAGCAGCCAGGTGTTTGGTGAGCAGTTCTTC. It is translated as CASSQVFGEQFF.

This clonotype came up a few times. The rearrangement uses TRBV29-1 and TRBJ1-1; D is uncertain. V shed 1 base and J shed 0 bases, with 9 bases lying between them. In germline, CDR1 is SQVTM, CDR2 ANQGSEA. The CDR3 extends over 14 amino acids. The CDR3 nucleotides are TGCAGCGTTGAAGTTGCCCATTTGAACACTGAAGCTTTCTTT. Protein sequence: CSVEVAHLNTEAFF.

This sequence joins TRBV28 and TRBJ2-5; D might be TRBD2 (7 bases). The CDR3 runs to 15 residues. The germline V and J ends were trimmed by 3 bases and 4 bases, with 15 bases remaining between them. Germline V gene lookup returns CDR1 MDHEN and CDR2 SYDVKM. The DNA of the CDR3 is TGTGCCAGCAGTTTGGGAGGGGGAGTCACAGAGACCCAGTACTTC. Residues: CASSLGGGVTETQYF.

The chain is built from TRBV4-1 and TRBJ2-3; 14 bases match TRBD2. V lost 0 bases and J lost 9; bases outside the gene matches: 2. This CDR3 is built from 15 residues. Germline lookup yields CDR1 MGHRA and CDR2 YSYEKL. Here the CDR3 DNA reads TGCGCCAGCAGCCAAGAAGGACTAGCGGGAGGCACGCAGTATTTT. This codes for CASSQEGLAGGTQYF.

The chain is built from TRBV5-1 and TRBJ2-1; the D gene is possibly TRBD2 (6 bases). The length of the CDR3 is 15 residues. Trimming shortened V by 2 bases and J by 8 bases, and 17 bases separated the two germline ends. Germline V gene sequence: CDR1 SGHRS, CDR2 YFSETQ. The CDR3, as DNA: TGCGCCAGCAGCTTACCAGCGGGTAAGCGCCATGAGCAGTTCTTC. This codes for CASSLPAGKRHEQFF.

The chain employs TRBV12-5 and TRBJ2-2, with 7 nucleotides matching TRBD2. V dropped 2 bases and J dropped 1; count of bases not matched to a gene: 16. CDR1 and CDR2 from the germline V gene are LGHNT and FRNRAP. The CDR3 runs to 20 residues. CDR3 sequence (DNA): TGTGCTAGTGGTTTGAGTTCCCCTATGACTAGCTACAAGAACACCGGGGAGCTGTTTTTT. This codes for CASGLSSPMTSYKNTGELFF.

The sample holds a few counts of this clonotype. The rearrangement links TRBV20-1 to TRBJ2-4, with 9 bases lining up with TRBD1. Per germline, CDR1 DFQATT and CDR2 SNEGSKA (reference sequence). CDR3 length: 13 residues. The V gene end was trimmed by 4 bases and the J gene end by 5 bases; junction bases not matched to a gene: 3. CDR3 in DNA: TGCAGTGCTACACAGGGGGCTGAAAACATTCAGTACTTC. This sequence encodes CSATQGAENIQYF.

The chain recombines TRBV27 with TRBJ2-3, with D tentatively TRBD2 (6 bases). Per germline, CDR1 MNHEY and CDR2 SMNVEV (reference sequence). V was shortened by 4 bases and J by 6 bases, with 17 bases between the two germline ends. The CDR3 runs to 15 residues. This CDR3 is CASSYAGSIWDTQYF. The DNA for the CDR3 is TGTGCCAGCAGTTACGCGGGGTCAATTTGGGATACGCAGTATTTT.

The chain combines TRBV5-1 with TRBJ2-3, with 9 bases fitting TRBD1. The ends lost 3 bases at V and 4 bases at J; junction bases unmatched: 6. Germline V CDR1 and CDR2: SGHRS, YFSETQ. The CDR3 is 15 amino acids. This CDR3 reads CASSWQQGASDTQYF. The DNA of the CDR3 is TGCGCCAGCAGCTGGCAACAGGGGGCCTCAGATACGCAGTATTTT.

This clonotype was counted ten times or more. The rearrangement joins TRBV11-2 to TRBJ2-1; perhaps TRBD2 as D (6 bases). The CDR3 is 19 amino acids. The germline V gene encodes CDR1 SGHAT and CDR2 FQNNGV. V lost 5 bases and J 4 bases, leaving 27 bases between the germline ends. The CDR3 here is CASSIYRDSSWGRYNEQFF. As DNA, the CDR3 is TGTGCCAGCAGCATATACCGGGACTCTAGCTGGGGCAGATACAATGAGCAGTTCTTC.

This chain uses TRBV20-1 with TRBJ1-4; D may be TRBD1 (5 bases). The germline V gene encodes CDR1 DFQATT and CDR2 SNEGSKA (reference sequence). V gave up 2 bases and J gave up 4 bases, with 11 bases separating them. The CDR3 is 14 residues long. CDR3 residues: CSARSQAYNEKLFF. The CDR3 DNA reads TGCAGTGCTAGATCACAGGCTTATAATGAAAAACTGTTTTTT.

The genes are TRBV11-1 and TRBJ2-1, with TRBD1 identical over 10 bases. V lost 3 bases, J lost 6 bases, and 8 bases stayed unmatched. The CDR3 is made up of 16 amino acids. CDR1 is SGHAT and CDR2 is FQDESV in the germline V gene (reference sequence). Here the CDR3 reads CASSFTGTGAGNEQFF. The CDR3 bases are TGTGCCAGCAGCTTTACCGGGACAGGGGCTGGCAATGAGCAGTTCTTC. Based on the CDR3 plus reference TRBV11-1 and TRBJ2-1, the full variable domain is EAEVAQSPRYKITEKSQAVAFWCDPISGHATLYWYRQILGQGPELLVQFQDESVVDDSQLPKDRFSAERLKGVDSTLKIQPAELGDSAMYLCASSFTGTGAGNEQFFGPGTRLTVL.

The chain is built from TRBV12-3 or TRBV12-4 and TRBJ1-4; no reliable D call. The CDR3 loop spans 17 amino acids. V lost 3 bases to trimming and J lost 0 bases, with 14 bases between them. CDR3 protein: CASSFGWRLSTNEKLFF. In DNA, the CDR3 is TGTGCCAGCAGTTTTGGTTGGAGGTTGTCAACTAATGAAAAACTGTTTTTT.

This clonotype was counted many times. This chain links TRBV9 with TRBJ2-3; 7 nucleotides align to TRBD2. Germline CDR1 and CDR2: SGDLS and YYNGEE. V gave up 4 bases and J gave up 4 bases; unmatched junction bases: 12. CDR3 length equals 16 residues. The CDR3 loop reads CASSLSGTGHADTQYF. CDR3 nucleotide sequence: TGTGCCAGCAGCCTGAGCGGGACTGGCCATGCAGATACGCAGTATTTT.

This clonotype appeared a few times. This chain links TRBV12-3 or TRBV12-4 with TRBJ1-4, with unresolved D. The CDR3 totals 15 residues. V was cut by 1 base and J by 8 bases, with 14 bases left in between. The CDR3 loop reads CASSLGPASPEKLFF. CDR3 bases: TGTGCCAGCAGTTTAGGTCCAGCCTCGCCGGAAAAACTGTTTTTT.

This clonotype was counted between two and nine times. The CDR3 loop reads CASSLLRDTEAFF. The CDR3 bases are TGCGCCAGCAGCCTCCTGAGAGACACTGAAGCTTTCTTT. The chain is built from TRBV5-1 and TRBJ1-1; D call uncertain. The CDR3 has 13 residues. Deletions cut 4 bases from V and 3 bases from J, with 10 bases between. Germline values: CDR1 SGHRS, CDR2 YFSETQ.

The rearrangement uses TRBV3-1 and TRBJ2-5, with TRBD1 matching 7 bases. CDR1 LGHDT and CDR2 YNNKEL come from the germline V gene (reference sequence). V lost 0 bases and J lost 4; bases outside the gene matches: 17. This CDR3 contains 19 residues. The CDR3: CASSQDFPRIETGRETQYF. The CDR3 nucleotides read TGTGCCAGCAGCCAAGATTTCCCACGTATCGAGACAGGGAGAGAGACCCAGTACTTC.

The chain combines TRBV9 with TRBJ2-2; D call uncertain. CDR3 size: 15 residues. Germline CDR1 and CDR2: SGDLS and YYNGEE. Trimming shortened V by 0 bases and J by 4 bases, and 10 bases separated the two germline ends. The CDR3 region is CASSVDLHLTGELFF. Written as DNA, the CDR3 is TGTGCCAGCAGCGTAGACTTACATCTCACCGGGGAGCTGTTTTTT.

This chain uses TRBV28 with TRBJ2-2; D gene uncertain. Germline CDR1 and CDR2: MDHEN and SYDVKM. The V and J ends lost 2 bases and 2 bases respectively, with 6 bases between them. CDR3 length: 14 amino acids. The CDR3 bases are TGTGCCAGCAGTTTAGAGCATAACACCGGGGAGCTGTTTTTT. It translates to CASSLEHNTGELFF.

In regard to this clonotype: This sequence may be a read error, since a much larger clone differs from it by one base. J is TRBJ1-5 and V is TRBV6-6, with D unresolved. The CDR3 loop spans 13 amino acids. From germline, CDR1 is MNHNY and CDR2 SVGAGI (reference sequence). Deletions cut 6 bases from V and 1 base from J, with 7 bases between. CDR3 sequence: CASRAGSNQPQHF. The CDR3 DNA sequence: TGTGCCAGCAGGGCCGGGAGCAATCAGCCCCAGCATTTT.